This entry describes one T cell receptor (beta chain). This clone's antigen is unknown. One base away there is no much larger clone; base qualities are not given. The data are from a study of cytotoxic CD8 clonotypes in ibrutinib-treated CLL (dated by TCRdb to the early 2020s). Background for the entire study: The cohort included roughly 15 treatment-naive and 11 to 12 relapsed/refractory patients; 17 to 18 were IGHV unmutated. Responses were partial in roughly 25 patients and complete in 2; after median 68 months follow-up, around 15 stayed in remission and some twelve progressed. The response samples were drawn at a median of around eleven months into treatment, with a range of roughly 6 to 40 months. On average, each sample yielded about 260,000 productive templates and about 100,000 productive rearrangements. Longitudinal samples were obtainable from about 30% of the roughly 90 participants in the trial. Cryopreserved peripheral blood mononuclear cells were collected at three points: before therapy, at response, and at either sustained remission or disease progression. Patients were still on ibrutinib when every remission and progressive disease sample was collected. What the work shows at the level of the full study, not this receptor alone: An increase in clonality was observed at ibrutinib response, with clonality remaining stable during sustained remission and falling back toward baseline at progression. Public clonotypes were rare and either contracted or stayed stable during treatment, and the rise in clonality at ibrutinib response reflected the expansion of private clonotypes. Baseline clonality was found to be higher than that of age-matched healthy donors and was strongly correlated with circulating CD8+ T-cell counts. Sampling times were not matched between sustained-remission and progressing patients, and lymph node repertoires were not studied.

The CDR1 and CDR2 encoded by the germline V gene are MNHEY and SVGAGI. V is cut by 10 bases and J by 4 bases, and the space between the germline ends is 19 bases. Including the terminal cysteine and phenylalanine, the CDR3 comprises 14 residues. Only the CDR3 region is kept as DNA, spanning 42 bases read in frame from base 1. The goal of deep resolution MiSeq sequencing was a depth between 1 in 1 million and 1 in 200,000 T cells, and coverage averaged 10x per clonotype. The immunoSEQ hsTCRB Kit was used to generate the TCR beta libraries. The authors' pipeline ran thus. ImmunoSEQ Data Assistant and ImmunoSEQ Analyzer were used for data analysis, and V, D and J genes were assigned according to IMGT definitions. Clonality was computed as one minus normalized Shannon entropy of productive rearrangement frequencies, ranging from 0 to 1. Only overrepresented clonotypes making up at least 0.05% of the repertoire of each patient were included in the public clonotype analysis. Fewer than 15 repertoires from age-matched healthy donors, obtained from immuneACCESS, served as clonality controls. Not all clones reach the TCRdb copy of this immuneACCESS table, which keeps in-frame sequences only. Checked studies attribute under half of the gap to unresolved V genes and leave the rest unexplained. That table furnishes V, J and clone size, whereas the DNA furnished D and trimming. The table for this sample lists over 150,000 clones; 55% to 85% of them were counted only once. In total, the top ten clones hold roughly 13% of the sample.

The sample's time point label, in plain terms: approximately 25 months on ibrutinib. For TCR beta library preparation, approximately 2 micrograms of genomic DNA was extracted from cryopreserved PBMCs. High-throughput TCR beta sequencing was performed on longitudinal blood samples from CLL patients receiving ibrutinib monotherapy. The patients were enrolled in a single-center, open-label phase 2 trial of ibrutinib monotherapy. The rearrangement combines TRBV6-5 with TRBJ2-5; a tentative D match to TRBD2 spans 6 bases. The sequence was collected from a human donor with chronic lymphocytic leukemia. Source: PBMCs, taken after 24 months of ibrutinib treatment. CDR3 region: CATQSPGDSETQYF. The DNA reads as follows: TGTGCCACCCAATCTCCGGGGGATTCAGAGACCCAGTACTTC.